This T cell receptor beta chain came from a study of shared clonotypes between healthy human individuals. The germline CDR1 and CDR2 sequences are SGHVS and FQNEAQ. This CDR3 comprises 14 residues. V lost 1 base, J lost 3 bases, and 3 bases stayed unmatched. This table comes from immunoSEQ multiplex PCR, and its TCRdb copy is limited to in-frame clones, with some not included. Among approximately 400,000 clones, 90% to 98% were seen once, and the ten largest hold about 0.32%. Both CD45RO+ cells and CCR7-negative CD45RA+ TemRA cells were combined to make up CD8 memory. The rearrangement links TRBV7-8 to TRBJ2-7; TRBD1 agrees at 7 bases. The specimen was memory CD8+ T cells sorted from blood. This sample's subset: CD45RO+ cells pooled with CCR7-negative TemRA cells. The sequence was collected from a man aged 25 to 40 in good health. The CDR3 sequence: CASSLVPGGYEQYF. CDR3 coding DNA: TGTGCCAGCAGCTTAGTCCCAGGGGGCTACGAGCAGTACTTC. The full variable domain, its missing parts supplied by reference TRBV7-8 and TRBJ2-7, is GAGVSQSPRYKVAKRGQDVALRCDPISGHVSLFWYQQALGQGPEFLTYFQNEAQLDKSGLPSDRFFAERPEGSVSTLKIQRTQQEDSAVYLCASSLVPGGYEQYFGPGTRLTVT.